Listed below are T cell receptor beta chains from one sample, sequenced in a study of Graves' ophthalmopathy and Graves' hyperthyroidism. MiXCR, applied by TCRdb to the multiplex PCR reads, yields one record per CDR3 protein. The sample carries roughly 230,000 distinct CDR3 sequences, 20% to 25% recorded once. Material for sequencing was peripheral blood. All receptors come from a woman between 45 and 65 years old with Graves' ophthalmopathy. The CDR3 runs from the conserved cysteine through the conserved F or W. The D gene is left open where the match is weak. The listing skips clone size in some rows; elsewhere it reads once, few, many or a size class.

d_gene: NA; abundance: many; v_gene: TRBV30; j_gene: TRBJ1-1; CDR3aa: CGGRRNMNTEAFF; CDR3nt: TGCGGGGGGAGGAGGAACATGAACACTGAAGCTTTCTTT
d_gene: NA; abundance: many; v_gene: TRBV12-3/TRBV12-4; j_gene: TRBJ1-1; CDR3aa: CASSLQPPDTEAFF; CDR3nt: TGTGCCAGCAGTTTACAGCCCCCGGACACTGAAGCTTTCTTT
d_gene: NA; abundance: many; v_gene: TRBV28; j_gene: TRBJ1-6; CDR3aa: CASSLRGQYNSPLHF; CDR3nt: TGTGCCAGCAGTTTGAGGGGCCAGTATAATTCACCCCTCCACTTT
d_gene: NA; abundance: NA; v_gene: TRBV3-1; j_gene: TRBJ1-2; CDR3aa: CASSRVGVGSGYTF; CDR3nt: TGTGCCAGCAGCCGGGTAGGGGTTGGAAGTGGCTACACCTTC
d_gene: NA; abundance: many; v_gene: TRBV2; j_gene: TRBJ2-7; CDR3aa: CASSGTLGVVTYEQYF; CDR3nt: TGTGCCAGCAGTGGTACGTTGGGAGTGGTTACCTACGAGCAGTACTTC
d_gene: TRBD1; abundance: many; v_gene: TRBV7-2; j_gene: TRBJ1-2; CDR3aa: CASSRDRGRGYTF; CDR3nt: TGTGCCAGCAGTCGGGACAGGGGGCGAGGCTACACCTTC
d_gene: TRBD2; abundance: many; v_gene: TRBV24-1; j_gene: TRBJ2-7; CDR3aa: CATREGLAGSYEQYF; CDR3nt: TGTGCCACCAGGGAGGGACTAGCGGGATCCTACGAGCAGTACTTC
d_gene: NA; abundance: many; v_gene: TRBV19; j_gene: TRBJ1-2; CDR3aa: CASSIRSTAGYTF; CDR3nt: TGTGCCAGTAGTATACGGTCGACCGCTGGCTACACCTTC
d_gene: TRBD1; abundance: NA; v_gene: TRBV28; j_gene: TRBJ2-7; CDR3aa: CASSLFGTGFNEQYF; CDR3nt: TGTGCCAGCAGTTTATTCGGGACAGGGTTTAACGAGCAGTACTTC
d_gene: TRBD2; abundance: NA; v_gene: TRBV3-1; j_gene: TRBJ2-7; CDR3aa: CASSPLAGGVGEQYF; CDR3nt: TGTGCCAGCAGCCCCCTCGCGGGAGGGGTAGGCGAGCAGTACTTC
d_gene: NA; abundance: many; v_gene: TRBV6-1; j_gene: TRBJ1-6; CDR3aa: CASRRPGDFRNSPLHF; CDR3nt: TGTGCCAGCAGACGCCCAGGAGATTTCAGGAATTCACCCCTCCACTTT
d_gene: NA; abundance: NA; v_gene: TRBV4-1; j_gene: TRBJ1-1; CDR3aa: CASSRNSLMNTEAFF; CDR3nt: TGCGCCAGCAGCCGGAACAGCCTCATGAACACTGAAGCTTTCTTT
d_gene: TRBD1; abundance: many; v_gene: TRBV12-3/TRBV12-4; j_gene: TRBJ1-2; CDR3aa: CASTPDRGYYGYTF; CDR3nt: TGTGCCAGCACTCCGGACAGGGGATACTATGGCTACACCTTC
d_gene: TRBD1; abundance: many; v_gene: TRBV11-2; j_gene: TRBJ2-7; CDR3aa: CASSFRGQYEQYF; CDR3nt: TGTGCCAGCAGCTTCAGGGGGCAATACGAGCAGTACTTC
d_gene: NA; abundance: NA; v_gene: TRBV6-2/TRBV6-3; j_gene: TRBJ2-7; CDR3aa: CASSYRDTGAYEQYF; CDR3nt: TGTGCCAGCAGTTACCGGGACACTGGGGCCTACGAGCAGTACTTC
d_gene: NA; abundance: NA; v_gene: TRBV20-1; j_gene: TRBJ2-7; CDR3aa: CSARPGQLYEQYF; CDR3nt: TGCAGTGCTAGACCAGGACAGTTATACGAGCAGTACTTC
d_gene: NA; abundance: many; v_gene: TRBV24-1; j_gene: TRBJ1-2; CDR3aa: CATWGGQGNYGYTF; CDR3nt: TGTGCCACCTGGGGGGGACAAGGAAACTATGGCTACACCTTC